These 20 T cell receptor beta chains share one sample of origin, sequenced in a study of technical replicates of blood from a few donors. TCRdb's table, derived via immunoSEQ multiplex PCR, lists solely in-frame clones and lacks some. Of about 68,000 clones in the sample, nearly 98% are singletons; the top ten hold 0.2% to 0.3%. The sequencing input was T cells isolated from PBMCs. The origin of the receptors is a human donor in good health.

The chain employs TRBV15 and TRBJ2-2, with 11 bases fitting TRBD1. The germline V gene encodes CDR1 LNHNV and CDR2 YYDKDF (reference sequence). The V gene end was trimmed by 2 bases and the J gene end by 5 bases; junction bases not matched to a gene: 4. This CDR3 is built from 16 residues. CDR3 coding DNA: TGTGCCACCAGCAGACGGACAGGGGGCGCGACCGGGGAGCTGTTTTTT. Amino acid sequence: CATSRRTGGATGELFF.

Comments on this clone: Relative to the germline gene, one junction end is altered; a read error may explain this. The CDR3 DNA reads as TGTGCCAGCAGTCCACACTCCGGGACAGCCGGCGAGCTGTTTTTT. Its translation: CASSPHSGTAGELFF. V usage is TRBV27 and J usage is TRBJ2-2, with 7 bases lining up with TRBD1. This CDR3 has 15 amino acids. Looked up from germline, CDR1 is MNHEY and CDR2 is SMNVEV (reference sequence).

The rearrangement links TRBV30 to TRBJ1-2; 7 bases align to TRBD1. V shed 2 bases and J 0 bases; nucleotides not matched to a gene: 6. Germline V CDR1 and CDR2: GTSNPN, SVGIG (reference sequence). The CDR3 length is 15 residues. The CDR3 loop is CAWSIGTATNYGYTF. DNA of the CDR3: TGTGCCTGGAGTATTGGGACAGCTACTAACTATGGCTACACCTTC.

The rearrangement links TRBV9 to TRBJ2-3; 15 bases align to TRBD2. The CDR3 totals 16 residues. From germline, CDR1 is SGDLS and CDR2 YYNGEE. Unmatched junction bases numbered 3, after V lost 3 bases and J lost 4 bases. The CDR3 is CASSAGLAGGPDTQYF. The DNA of the CDR3 is TGTGCCAGCAGCGCGGGACTAGCGGGAGGACCAGATACGCAGTATTTT.

J is TRBJ2-5 and V is TRBV4-1; unclear D gene. This CDR3 region has 13 residues. Germline CDR1 MGHRA, CDR2 YSYEKL. Trimming pared 4 bases from V and 5 bases from J, leaving 11 bases between. The CDR3 sequence: CASSLTVRETQYF. Here the CDR3 DNA reads TGCGCCAGCAGCCTCACAGTACGGGAGACCCAGTACTTC.

This chain uses TRBV2 with TRBJ2-4, with 9 positions matching TRBD2. Germline loops: CDR1 SNHLY, CDR2 FYNNEI. J gave up 0 bases and V 7 bases, and 4 bases lay outside the gene matches. The CDR3 loop spans 15 amino acids. The CDR3 DNA reads TGTGCCAGCAACGCGGGAGGGTTAGCCAAAAACATTCAGTACTTC. Amino acid sequence: CASNAGGLAKNIQYF.

The chain combines TRBV30 with TRBJ2-1; TRBD1 is a possible D gene (5 bases). Deletions cut 2 bases from V and 13 bases from J, with 27 bases between. CDR1 and CDR2 (germline): GTSNPN, SVGIG (reference sequence). CDR3 length: 16 residues. This chain's CDR3 is CAWSQRFRMEGVSQFF. CDR3 DNA: TGTGCCTGGAGTCAGAGGTTTAGAATGGAAGGGGTGAGTCAGTTCTTC.

V gene TRBV28 combines with J gene TRBJ2-1; D might be TRBD2 (6 bases). The length of the CDR3 is 13 residues. V was cut by 2 bases and J by 10 bases, with 12 bases left in between. Germline V gene lookup returns CDR1 MDHEN and CDR2 SYDVKM. CDR3 sequence (DNA): TGTGCCAGCAGTTTAGCGGGGCCAAGGGAGCAGTTCTTC. This gives the protein CASSLAGPREQFF.

This chain connects TRBV29-1 to TRBJ2-7, with 10 positions matching TRBD1. The germline CDR1 and CDR2 sequences are SQVTM and ANQGSEA. This CDR3 comprises 14 residues. The V segment lost 3 bases and the J segment 3 bases; nucleotides outside the gene matches: 5. The CDR3 DNA follows: TGCAGCGTTGAGGGGGACAGGGGAGTCTACGAGCAGTACTTC. Translation gives CSVEGDRGVYEQYF.

This chain joins TRBV6-5 and TRBJ2-3, with D possibly TRBD2 on 6 matching bases. CDR3 length equals 16 residues. Deletions cut 2 bases from V and 3 bases from J, with 15 bases between. Germline CDR1 MNHEY, CDR2 SVGAGI. The CDR3 here is CASSYDGGGITDTQYF. The CDR3 nucleotides read TGTGCCAGCAGTTACGATGGCGGCGGGATAACAGATACGCAGTATTTT.

This rearrangement joins TRBV4-2 to TRBJ2-7; D is uncertain. V lost 0 bases, J lost 2 bases, and 8 bases lay in between. This CDR3 contains 14 residues. Germline CDR1 reads LGHNA; CDR2 reads YNFKEQ. The CDR3 region is CASSQELAAYEQYF. DNA of the CDR3: TGTGCCAGCAGCCAAGAATTAGCAGCCTACGAGCAGTACTTC.

The chain combines TRBV13 with TRBJ2-1; 7 bases match TRBD2. After removal of 5 bases from V and 3 bases from J, the junction contained 7 bases not matched to a gene. The CDR3 covers 15 residues. Germline V gene lookup returns CDR1 PRHDT and CDR2 FYEKMQ (reference sequence). The CDR3 loop is CASSHTSDFYNEQFF. The CDR3 DNA follows: TGTGCCAGCAGCCATACTAGCGACTTCTACAATGAGCAGTTCTTC.

The rearrangement joins TRBV6-1 to TRBJ2-1, with TRBD1 matching 9 bases. From germline, CDR1 is MNHNS and CDR2 SASEGT. This CDR3 is built from 12 residues. The ends lost 6 bases at V and 8 bases at J; junction bases unmatched: 2. CDR3 sequence (DNA): TGTGCCAGCAGCGGGACAGGGTATGAGCAGTTCTTC. It yields the protein CASSGTGYEQFF.

The chain couples TRBV14 to TRBJ2-1; 7 nucleotides line up with TRBD2. From germline, CDR1 is SGHDN and CDR2 FVKESK. Trimming took 3 bases from V and 5 from J; bases not matched to a gene: 4. The CDR3 totals 14 residues. CDR3 in amino acids: CASSQTLADNEQFF. DNA for the CDR3: TGTGCCAGCAGCCAGACCCTAGCGGACAATGAGCAGTTCTTC.

This chain joins TRBV19 and TRBJ1-3, with no clear D. The germline V gene encodes CDR1 LNHDA and CDR2 SQIVND (reference sequence). The CDR3 covers 13 residues. With 7 bases removed from V and 0 bases from J, the gap between germline ends came to 7 bases. The CDR3, as DNA: TGTGCCAGTAACAGAATCTCTGGAAACACCATATATTTT. It codes for CASNRISGNTIYF.

This chain links TRBV27 with TRBJ1-5; unclear D gene. This CDR3 is 17 amino acids long. Germline V gives CDR1 MNHEY, CDR2 SMNVEV (reference sequence). The V end was cut by 4 bases, the J end by 1 base, with 17 bases between. The CDR3 DNA sequence: TGTGCCAGCAGTTCCGACCGTGCTGTCGGGAGCAATCAGCCCCAGCATTTT. Translated: CASSSDRAVGSNQPQHF.

V and J are TRBV29-1 and TRBJ2-7, with D perhaps TRBD1 (5 bases). Trimming stripped 4 bases from V and 5 bases from J, with 9 bases between. The germline gives CDR1 SQVTM, CDR2 ANQGSEA. CDR3 length: 11 amino acids. The DNA for the CDR3 is TGCAGCGTTGGACAGACCGACGAGCAGTACTTC. It translates to CSVGQTDEQYF.

This clone was detected once. The J gene is TRBJ2-1, the V gene TRBV7-3, with a possible D match to TRBD1 (5 bases). V was clipped by 5 bases and J by 8 bases, with 7 bases between them. The CDR3 consists of 11 residues. Germline V lookup: CDR1 SGHTA, CDR2 FQGTGA. Here the CDR3 reads CASSVRDEQFF. DNA for the CDR3: TGTGCCAGCAGCGTCAGGGATGAGCAGTTCTTC. Looking up the rest from reference TRBV7-3 and TRBJ2-1 gives the full variable domain: GAGVSQTPSNKVTEKGKYVELRCDPISGHTALYWYRQSLGQGPEFLIYFQGTGAADDSGLPNDRFFAVRPEGSVSTLKIQRTERGDSAVYLCASSVRDEQFFGPGTRLTVL.

This rearrangement joins TRBV5-1 to TRBJ2-6, with D possibly being TRBD1 (6 bases). CDR3 length: 15 amino acids. V lost 0 bases to trimming and J lost 4 bases, with 8 bases between them. Germline CDR1 and CDR2: SGHRS and YFSETQ. CDR3 in DNA: TGCGCCAGCAGCTTGGGGGGGCCGGGGGCCAACGTCCTGACTTTC. It codes for CASSLGGPGANVLTF. Based on the CDR3 plus reference TRBV5-1 and TRBJ2-6, the full variable domain is KAGVTQTPRYLIKTRGQQVTLSCSPISGHRSVSWYQQTPGQGLQFLFEYFSETQRNKGNFPGRFSGRQFSNSRSEMNVSTLELGDSALYLCASSLGGPGANVLTFGAGSRLTVL.

The V gene is TRBV7-8, the J gene TRBJ2-7; no clear D gene. CDR3 size: 12 residues. V shed 4 bases and J shed 3 bases, with 7 bases lying between them. Per germline, CDR1 SGHVS and CDR2 FQNEAQ. CDR3 residues: CASSSAHYEQYF. CDR3 sequence (DNA): TGTGCCAGCAGCTCCGCACACTACGAGCAGTACTTC. The variable domain in full, with the rest retrieved from reference TRBV7-8 and TRBJ2-7, is GAGVSQSPRYKVAKRGQDVALRCDPISGHVSLFWYQQALGQGPEFLTYFQNEAQLDKSGLPSDRFFAERPEGSVSTLKIQRTQQEDSAVYLCASSSAHYEQYFGPGTRLTVT.